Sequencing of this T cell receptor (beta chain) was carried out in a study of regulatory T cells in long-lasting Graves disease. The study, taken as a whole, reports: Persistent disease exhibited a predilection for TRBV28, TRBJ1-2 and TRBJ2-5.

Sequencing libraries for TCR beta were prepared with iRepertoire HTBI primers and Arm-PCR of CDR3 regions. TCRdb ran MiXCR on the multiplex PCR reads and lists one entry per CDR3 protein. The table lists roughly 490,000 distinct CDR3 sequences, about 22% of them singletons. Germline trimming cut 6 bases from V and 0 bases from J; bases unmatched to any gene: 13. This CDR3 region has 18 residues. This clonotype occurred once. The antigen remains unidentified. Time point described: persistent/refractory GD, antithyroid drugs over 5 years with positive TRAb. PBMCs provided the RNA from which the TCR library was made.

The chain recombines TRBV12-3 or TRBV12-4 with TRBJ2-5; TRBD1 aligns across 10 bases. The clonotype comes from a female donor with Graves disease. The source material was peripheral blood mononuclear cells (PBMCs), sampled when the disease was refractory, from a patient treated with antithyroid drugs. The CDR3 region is CASSPTWDRGRYQETQYF. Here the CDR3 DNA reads TGTGCCAGCAGCCCAACGTGGGACAGGGGCAGGTACCAAGAGACCCAGTACTTC.